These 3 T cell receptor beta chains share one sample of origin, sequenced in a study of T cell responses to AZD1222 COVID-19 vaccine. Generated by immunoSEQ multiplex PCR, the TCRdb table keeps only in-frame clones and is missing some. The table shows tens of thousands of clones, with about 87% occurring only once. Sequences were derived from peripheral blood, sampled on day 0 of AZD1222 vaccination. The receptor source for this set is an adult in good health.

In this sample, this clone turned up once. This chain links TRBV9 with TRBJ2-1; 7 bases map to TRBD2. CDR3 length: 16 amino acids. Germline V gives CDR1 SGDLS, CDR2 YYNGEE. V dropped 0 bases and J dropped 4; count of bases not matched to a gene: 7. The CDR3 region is CASSVGGLGLYNEQFF. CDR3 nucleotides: TGTGCCAGCAGCGTAGGTGGACTAGGGTTGTACAATGAGCAGTTCTTC.

The DNA for the CDR3 is TGTGCCATCAGTCCGACAGGGGGTGCGGTGCTGTTTTTT. Protein product: CAISPTGGAVLFF. This rearrangement joins TRBV10-3 to TRBJ1-4; 9 nucleotides agree with TRBD1. CDR1 and CDR2 (germline): ENHRY, SYGVKD. Trimming removed 5 bases from V and 14 bases from J; junction bases left unmatched: 9. The CDR3 loop spans 13 amino acids.

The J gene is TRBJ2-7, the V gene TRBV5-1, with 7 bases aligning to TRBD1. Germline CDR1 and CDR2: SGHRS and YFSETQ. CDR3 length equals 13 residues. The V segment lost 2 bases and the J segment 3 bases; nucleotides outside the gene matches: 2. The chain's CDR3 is CASSFWDSYEQYF. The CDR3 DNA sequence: TGCGCCAGCAGCTTTTGGGACAGCTACGAGCAGTACTTC. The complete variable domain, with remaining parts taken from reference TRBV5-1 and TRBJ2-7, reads KAGVTQTPRYLIKTRGQQVTLSCSPISGHRSVSWYQQTPGQGLQFLFEYFSETQRNKGNFPGRFSGRQFSNSRSEMNVSTLELGDSALYLCASSFWDSYEQYFGPGTRLTVT.